A selection of T cell receptor beta chains follows, all from one sample in a study of shared clonotypes between healthy human individuals. Clones were sequenced by immunoSEQ multiplex PCR, and TCRdb holds only the in-frame ones, with some missing. The data contain approximately 87,000 clones, 60% to 70% of them singletons. What was sequenced was memory CD8+ T cells sorted from blood. These receptors all stem from a man aged 25-45 years in good health. CDR3s include the opening cysteine and the closing phenylalanine or tryptophan. A D gene is named only where the DNA matches it firmly. Clone sizes are given selectively: once, few, many, or a class where the clone is expanded.

len,j_gene,d_gene,abundance,v_gene,CDR3aa,CDR3nt
18,TRBJ2-1,TRBD2,few,TRBV11-2,CASSSGTSGKLSYNEQFF,TGTGCCAGCAGCTCTGGGACTAGCGGGAAATTGTCCTACAATGAGCAGTTCTTC
15,TRBJ1-2,-,many,TRBV27,CASSSSLGSGGGYTF,TGTGCCAGCAGTTCTAGCTTGGGGAGTGGGGGCGGCTACACCTTC
13,TRBJ2-7,-,-,TRBV29-1,CSVDITGSYEQYF,TGCAGCGTTGATATTACTGGCTCCTACGAGCAGTACTTC
15,TRBJ2-1,-,-,TRBV6-1,CASSVSSGTYNEQFF,TGTGCCAGCAGTGTTTCCAGCGGGACATACAATGAGCAGTTCTTC
16,TRBJ2-7,TRBD2,few,TRBV10-1,CASTSARLAVSYEQYF,TGCGCCAGCACCTCCGCCCGACTAGCCGTATCATACGAGCAGTACTTC
12,TRBJ1-5,-,-,TRBV6-1,CASSRDNQPQHF,TGTGCCAGCAGTCGGGATAATCAGCCCCAGCATTTT
16,TRBJ2-1,-,once,TRBV28,CASQTRRGSSYNEQFF,TGTGCCAGCCAAACACGTAGGGGGAGCTCCTACAATGAGCAGTTCTTC
16,TRBJ2-1,-,-,TRBV6-1,CASSEEGHLLSNEQFF,TGTGCCAGCAGTGAAGAAGGGCACCTCCTCAGCAATGAGCAGTTCTTC
15,TRBJ2-7,-,-,TRBV6-6,CASTPRDTSSYEQYF,TGTGCCAGCACCCCCCGGGACACCAGCTCCTACGAGCAGTACTTC
14,TRBJ2-6,-,-,TRBV28,CASRTESGANVLTF,TGTGCCAGTCGAACGGAATCTGGGGCCAACGTCCTGACTTTC